This TCR beta chain was identified in a study of blood T cells in healthy people across ages. The length of the CDR3 is 15 residues. Germline V gene sequence: CDR1 LGHDT, CDR2 YNNKEL (reference sequence). The ends were cut back, 4 bases at V and 3 bases at J, with 13 bases in the middle. A second PCR, run for about 6 to 12 cycles, used a sample-barcoded 5' primer plus a J-beta primer mix. MiXCR, applied by TCRdb to the 5' RACE reads, yields one record per CDR3 protein. The sample holds roughly 800,000 distinct CDR3 sequences, 25% to 30% seen once. This same sample was also taken into another study, of T cells of mothers and their children.

This chain joins TRBV3-1 and TRBJ2-1, with no clear D. The receptor's source is a boy aged 5-17 years in good health. Specimen: blood. The CDR3 sequence: CASSPRRPVYNEQFF. The DNA for the CDR3 is TGTGCCAGCAGCCCTCGGCGACCCGTCTACAATGAGCAGTTCTTC.